This T cell receptor (beta chain) stems from a study of patients and donors after allogeneic stem cell transplantation. The ends were cut back, 5 bases at V and 0 bases at J, with 16 bases in the middle. The CDR3 is 16 residues long. The V gene's germline CDR1 is SGHTA and CDR2 FQGTGA. TCRdb used MiXCR to reprocess the RT-PCR reads, holding one entry per CDR3 protein. Among roughly 940,000 distinct CDR3 sequences, roughly 18% were seen once, and the ten largest hold around 5.5%. This clonotype was seen more than once but under ten times. The gene calls are TRBV7-3 and TRBJ1-2, with D possibly being TRBD1 (6 bases). This receptor was obtained from a human donor who was either an allogeneic HSCT recipient or a stem cell or donor lymphocyte infusion donor (not recorded which). It is not recorded whose cells these are; they may come from a transplant donor. The specimen was blood, either unsorted or a sorted T cell fraction (not recorded which). The CDR3 spells CASSPSIRGTNYGYTF. In DNA, the CDR3 is TGTGCCAGCAGCCCATCCATCAGGGGAACTAACTATGGCTACACCTTC.